Described below is a single TCR beta chain sequence and its context. Its target is unknown. On cycle 4 day 1 and cycle 7 day 1, as well as at baseline, blood was sampled. The sample comes from a study of OX40 agonist ivuxolimab in advanced cancers. In the study overall: Patients were infused with ivuxolimab every 2 weeks at 0.01 to 10 mg/kg. General study findings and limits: There were, on average, more expanded clones in CD8+ T cells than in CD4+. People who partly responded at 0.1-3.0 mg/kg had some of the least clonal expansion seen.

Germline V gene sequence: CDR1 ENHRY, CDR2 SYGVKD. The CDR3 sequence is 13 residues long. V shed 0 bases and J shed 10 bases, with 9 bases lying between them. The repertoire was sequenced with immunoSEQ multiplex PCR; TCRdb's copy has only in-frame clones and lacks some. The repertoire has 55,000 to 80,000 clones, 84% of them found once; the top ten carry approximately 8%. The chain couples TRBV10-3 to TRBJ1-4; a weak D match, TRBD1 (5 bases). The clonotype was recovered from an adult with an advanced solid tumor such as melanoma, head and neck, liver or kidney cancer. This sample comprised CD4+ or CD8+ T cells sorted from blood, obtained in a trial of the OX40 agonist ivuxolimab. Written as DNA, the CDR3 is TGTGCCATCAGTGAGTCAATGGGGGGAAAACTGTTTTTT. Protein: CAISESMGGKLFF.